A single sample is the source of the 8 T cell receptor beta chains below, sequenced in a study of cytomegalovirus exposure and HLA in healthy donors. A multiplex PCR was run with 60 Vbeta primers and 13 Jbeta primers. Generated by immunoSEQ multiplex PCR, the TCRdb table keeps only in-frame clones and is missing some. The sample carries 170,000 or so clones, about 84% recorded once. The sequenced material came from PBMCs. These receptors were obtained from a young man in good health and CMV-seronegative.

Comment on this clone: The same CDR3 arises from other DNA sequences in this sample as well. V gene TRBV27 combines with J gene TRBJ2-7; possibly TRBD1 for D (6 bases). The CDR3 covers 14 residues. Between the trimmed V and J ends, which lost 0 bases and 1 base, there was a span of 7 bases. Germline V gene sequence: CDR1 MNHEY, CDR2 SMNVEV (reference sequence). The CDR3 here is CASSLSRGSYEQYF. Here the CDR3 DNA reads TGTGCCAGCAGTTTATCCAGGGGTTCCTACGAGCAGTACTTC.

This chain uses TRBV14 with TRBJ2-1; D call uncertain. V lost 1 base and J lost 4, with 8 bases in between. The CDR3 spans 14 residues. Germline V gene data show CDR1 as SGHDN and CDR2 as FVKESK. For the CDR3, the DNA is TGTGCCAGCAGCCAAGGACTTATTTACAATGAGCAGTTCTTC. Residues: CASSQGLIYNEQFF.

The rearrangement links TRBV28 to TRBJ1-2; a weak D match, TRBD1 (6 bases). V lost 6 bases and J 7 bases, leaving 21 bases between the germline ends. The germline V gene encodes CDR1 MDHEN and CDR2 SYDVKM. This CDR3 spans 15 amino acids. The CDR3 spells CASRTNNRVYSGYTF. The CDR3 bases are TGTGCCAGCAGGACCAATAACAGGGTTTATTCTGGCTACACCTTC.

The chain combines TRBV7-2 with TRBJ2-7; 9 bases match TRBD1. V was clipped by 5 bases and J by 4 bases; unmatched bases: 12. Germline V gene data show CDR1 as SGHTA and CDR2 as FQGNSA. This CDR3 comprises 16 residues. The CDR3 nucleotides are TGTGCCAGCAGCCCCTCCCCAGACAGGGGGAAGTACGAGCAGTACTTC. It translates to CASSPSPDRGKYEQYF. Combining the CDR3 with reference TRBV7-2 and TRBJ2-7 gives the whole variable domain GAGVSQSPSNKVTEKGKDVELRCDPISGHTALYWYRQSLGQGLEFLIYFQGNSAPDKSGLPSDRFSAERTGGSVSTLTIQRTQQEDSAVYLCASSPSPDRGKYEQYFGPGTRLTVT.

The J gene is TRBJ1-2, the V gene TRBV7-2, with D possibly matching TRBD1 (6 bases). The CDR3 extends over 14 amino acids. Trimming took 1 base from V and 6 from J, leaving 12 bases between them. Looked up from germline, CDR1 is SGHTA and CDR2 is FQGNSA. In DNA, the CDR3 is TGTGCCAGCAGCTTAGAACAGGGAAGGGATGGCTACACCTTC. It is translated as CASSLEQGRDGYTF.

The chain has TRBV5-4 and TRBJ1-5; the D gene is possibly TRBD1 (5 bases). Trimming cost V 2 bases and J 4 bases, with 7 bases left between them. Germline CDR1 and CDR2: SGHNT and YYREEE (reference sequence). This CDR3 is built from 13 residues. Here the CDR3 DNA reads TGTGCCAGCAGCTTTGGGGGGAATCAGCCCCAGCATTTT. It yields the protein CASSFGGNQPQHF.

The V gene is TRBV6-4, the J gene TRBJ2-1; 9 bases map to TRBD1. CDR3 length: 13 residues. The germline V gene has CDR1 MRHNA and CDR2 SNTAGT. V shed 2 bases and J 9 bases; nucleotides not matched to a gene: 2. The CDR3 reads CASSDTDRGEQFF. The CDR3 nucleotides are TGTGCCAGCAGTGACACGGACAGGGGTGAGCAGTTCTTC.

V and J are TRBV30 and TRBJ1-4; no clear D gene. Trimming took 0 bases from V and 5 from J, leaving 13 bases between them. Per germline, CDR1 GTSNPN and CDR2 SVGIG (reference sequence). The CDR3 sequence is 15 residues long. CDR3 in amino acids: CAWSVGQSRNEKLFF. The CDR3 nucleotides read TGTGCCTGGAGTGTAGGTCAGAGCAGGAATGAAAAACTGTTTTTT.